The rows below give T cell receptor beta chains drawn from one sample of a study of early T cells in non-severe SARS-CoV-2 infection. TCRdb reanalysed the 5' RACE reads using MiXCR and keeps one entry per CDR3 protein. The sample includes 55,000 to 75,000 distinct CDR3 sequences, more than 5.5% of them seen just once. The sequencing used whole blood, collected at baseline. Receptors originate from an adult who was a healthcare worker with PCR-confirmed SARS-CoV-2 infection or an uninfected control (not recorded which). CDR3s include the opening cysteine and the closing phenylalanine or tryptophan. A D gene is named only where the DNA matches it firmly. The listing skips clone size in some rows; elsewhere it reads once, few, many or a size class.

V,size,J,D,CDR3,DNA
TRBV12-5,many,TRBJ2-1,TRBD2,CASGQGLADNEQFF,TGTGCTAGTGGCCAAGGACTAGCCGACAATGAGCAGTTCTTC
TRBV19,few,TRBJ2-7,TRBD1,CASSAGQGPYEQYF,TGTGCCAGTAGTGCTGGACAGGGGCCCTACGAGCAGTACTTC
TRBV25-1,many,TRBJ1-6,NA,CASSDTGKPLHF,TGTGCCAGCAGTGATACCGGGAAACCCCTCCACTTT
TRBV5-6,NA,TRBJ2-5,NA,CASSLEAGVYQETQYF,TGTGCCAGCAGCTTGGAAGCAGGGGTTTACCAAGAGACCCAGTACTTC
TRBV10-3,many,TRBJ1-4,NA,CAISDKNEKLFF,TGTGCCATCAGTGATAAAAATGAAAAACTGTTTTTT
TRBV24-1,many,TRBJ1-5,NA,CATSDHGNQPQHF,TGTGCCACCAGTGATCATGGCAATCAGCCCCAGCATTTT
TRBV6-6,many,TRBJ1-5,NA,CASSSQSNQPQHF,TGTGCCAGCAGTTCGCAGAGCAATCAGCCCCAGCATTTT
TRBV12-3/TRBV12-4,many,TRBJ1-1,NA,CASKTPFGDLHTEAFF,TGTGCCAGCAAAACCCCCTTCGGGGACTTACACACTGAAGCTTTCTTT
TRBV7-2,few,TRBJ2-3,NA,CASSLVREARRLDTQYF,TGTGCCAGCAGCTTAGTTCGAGAGGCTAGACGATTAGATACGCAGTATTTT
TRBV13,many,TRBJ1-1,NA,CASSYGSTEAFF,TGTGCCAGCAGCTACGGGTCGACTGAAGCTTTCTTT
TRBV3-1,many,TRBJ2-2,TRBD2,CASSQPLAGGPSAGELFF,TGTGCCAGCAGCCAACCACTAGCGGGAGGGCCTTCGGCCGGGGAGCTGTTTTTT
TRBV5-1,many,TRBJ2-3,NA,CASSGDPVDTQYF,TGCGCCAGCAGCGGGGACCCTGTAGATACGCAGTATTTT
TRBV28,many,TRBJ2-1,NA,CASSFGAGHYNEQFF,TGTGCCAGCAGTTTTGGAGCGGGACATTACAATGAGCAGTTCTTC
TRBV7-8,many,TRBJ2-3,TRBD2,CASTDSRRTSGPTDTQYF,TGTGCCAGCACCGATTCGAGGCGGACTAGCGGGCCCACAGATACGCAGTATTTT
TRBV10-2,few,TRBJ2-7,TRBD2,CASSRLAGADEQYF,TGCGCCAGCAGCAGACTAGCGGGAGCCGACGAGCAGTACTTC
TRBV10-1,few,TRBJ2-2,TRBD1,CASRDRAGSGELFF,TGCGCCAGCAGGGACAGGGCCGGATCCGGGGAGCTGTTTTTT
TRBV10-3,many,TRBJ2-3,NA,CAISEGRSMGDTQYF,TGTGCCATCAGTGAGGGACGGAGTATGGGAGATACGCAGTATTTT
TRBV2,many,TRBJ1-2,NA,CASILTVNYGYTF,TGTGCCAGCATCTTGACAGTTAACTATGGCTACACCTTC
TRBV20-1,many,TRBJ1-2,NA,CSARSQTRATGYTF,TGCAGTGCTAGATCCCAGACCCGGGCTACCGGCTACACCTTC
TRBV7-6,few,TRBJ2-3,TRBD2,CASSPTSGSTDTQYF,TGTGCCAGCAGCCCCACTAGCGGGAGCACAGATACGCAGTATTTT
TRBV28,few,TRBJ2-3,NA,CASSSDTQYF,TGTGCCAGCAGTTCAGATACGCAGTATTTT
TRBV6-4,many,TRBJ2-2,NA,CASSVSQNTGELFF,TGTGCCAGCAGTGTCTCCCAAAACACCGGGGAGCTGTTTTTT
TRBV5-1,many,TRBJ1-3,TRBD1,CASSLDGQGVGNTIYF,TGCGCCAGCAGCTTGGACGGACAGGGGGTAGGAAACACCATATATTTT
TRBV20-1,many,TRBJ2-7,NA,CSEAHLASYEQYF,TGCAGTGAGGCTCATCTGGCCTCCTACGAGCAGTACTTC
TRBV5-1,few,TRBJ2-6,TRBD1,CASSLGQAGANVLTF,TGCGCCAGCAGCCTTGGACAGGCTGGGGCCAACGTCCTGACTTTC
TRBV2,few,TRBJ2-7,TRBD2,CASSEGVAGVTYEQYF,TGTGCCAGCAGTGAAGGGGTAGCGGGAGTGACCTACGAGCAGTACTTC
TRBV5-1,few,TRBJ2-7,NA,CASSFGQGPSYEQYF,TGCGCCAGCAGCTTTGGGCAGGGCCCCTCCTACGAGCAGTACTTC
TRBV13,NA,TRBJ2-4,NA,CASSSQRGAKNIQYF,TGTGCCAGCAGCTCTCAACGGGGTGCCAAAAACATTCAGTACTTC
TRBV4-3,many,TRBJ2-1,TRBD2,CASSPRLARGGVYNEQFF,TGCGCCAGCAGCCCGCGACTAGCGCGGGGGGGGGTTTACAATGAGCAGTTCTTC
TRBV19,NA,TRBJ2-2,NA,CASSFGTSTGELFF,TGTGCCAGTAGTTTCGGGACAAGCACCGGGGAGCTGTTTTTT
TRBV19,few,TRBJ2-2,NA,CASSMPGEGGELFF,TGTGCCAGTAGTATGCCAGGGGAAGGCGGGGAGCTGTTTTTT
TRBV24-1,many,TRBJ2-2,NA,CATSGSETPNTGELFF,TGTGCCACCAGTGGCTCCGAGACACCGAACACCGGGGAGCTGTTTTTT
TRBV11-2,many,TRBJ1-1,NA,CASSLALGPVAEAFF,TGTGCCAGCAGCTTAGCCCTTGGACCGGTCGCTGAAGCTTTCTTT
TRBV5-6,NA,TRBJ2-7,NA,CASSLGQVYEQYF,TGTGCCAGCAGCTTGGGGCAGGTCTACGAGCAGTACTTC
TRBV28,NA,TRBJ2-1,NA,CASSWAAYEQFF,TGTGCCAGCAGTTGGGCAGCATATGAGCAGTTCTTC
TRBV14,many,TRBJ1-6,NA,CASSQRSRGLHF,TGTGCCAGCAGCCAACGGTCCCGAGGCCTCCACTTT
TRBV3-1,many,TRBJ2-1,TRBD1,CASSRSLSGTENEQFF,TGTGCCAGCAGCCGCTCCCTTAGTGGGACAGAGAATGAGCAGTTCTTC
TRBV10-1,many,TRBJ1-1,NA,CASSDLAVLRNTEAFF,TGCGCCAGCAGTGATCTGGCGGTTCTGAGGAACACTGAAGCTTTCTTT
TRBV10-1,few,TRBJ1-1,NA,CASSESVENTEAFF,TGCGCCAGCAGTGAGTCGGTGGAGAACACTGAAGCTTTCTTT
TRBV5-1,few,TRBJ2-7,TRBD1,CASNPGQGHREQYF,TGCGCCAGCAATCCGGGACAGGGACACCGCGAGCAGTACTTC
TRBV29-1,few,TRBJ2-1,NA,CSVRLADEQFF,TGCAGCGTCCGTCTGGCGGATGAGCAGTTCTTC
TRBV19,NA,TRBJ2-1,TRBD1,CASSDTGGGNEQFF,TGTGCCAGTAGTGATACAGGGGGCGGCAATGAGCAGTTCTTC
TRBV20-1,few,TRBJ2-1,TRBD2,CSVAGGPDEQFF,TGCAGTGTAGCGGGAGGGCCCGATGAGCAGTTCTTC
TRBV7-2,many,TRBJ2-5,NA,CASSRKVETQYF,TGTGCCAGCAGCCGGAAGGTGGAGACCCAGTACTTC
TRBV2,many,TRBJ2-1,NA,CASSEAWGEQFF,TGTGCCAGCAGTGAAGCGTGGGGTGAGCAGTTCTTC
TRBV7-9,many,TRBJ1-2,NA,CASSLGQGMITNGYTF,TGTGCCAGCAGCTTAGGGCAGGGGATGATAACGAATGGCTACACCTTC
TRBV9,many,TRBJ2-2,NA,CASSVGAELFF,TGTGCCAGCAGCGTAGGAGCGGAGCTGTTTTTT
TRBV7-2,many,TRBJ2-3,TRBD2,CASSLMREDTQYF,TGTGCCAGCAGCTTAATGCGGGAGGATACGCAGTATTTT
TRBV28,many,TRBJ1-1,NA,CASSLPHGGSTEAFF,TGTGCCAGCAGTTTACCCCACGGGGGATCTACTGAAGCTTTCTTT
TRBV7-9,many,TRBJ2-3,TRBD2,CASSLVAGGVGPDTQYF,TGTGCCAGCAGCCTCGTAGCGGGAGGTGTGGGCCCAGATACGCAGTATTTT
TRBV20-1,NA,TRBJ2-7,NA,CKVGSSYEQYF,TGCAAAGTGGGTAGCTCCTACGAGCAGTACTTC
TRBV28,many,TRBJ2-1,TRBD2,CASASRREVINEQFF,TGTGCCAGTGCCTCTAGGCGGGAGGTTATAAATGAGCAGTTCTTC
TRBV29-1,many,TRBJ2-7,NA,CSAQGEGATPLGSEQYF,TGCAGCGCCCAGGGCGAGGGAGCGACTCCTTTAGGTTCCGAGCAGTACTTC
TRBV7-2,NA,TRBJ2-7,TRBD2,CASSRSGTPYEQYF,TGTGCCAGCAGCCGCAGCGGGACCCCCTACGAGCAGTACTTC
TRBV4-2,many,TRBJ2-7,TRBD2,CASSQGERLAGGEQYF,TGTGCCAGCAGCCAAGGGGAGAGACTAGCGGGTGGCGAGCAGTACTTC
TRBV13,many,TRBJ2-5,NA,CASSTWRGEETQYF,TGTGCCAGCAGCACCTGGAGGGGGGAGGAGACCCAGTACTTC
TRBV6-2/TRBV6-3,many,TRBJ2-1,NA,CASSYSRAEDYNEQFF,TGTGCCAGCAGTTACTCGAGAGCGGAGGACTACAATGAGCAGTTCTTC
TRBV7-2,few,TRBJ1-2,NA,CASTLPPVYGYTF,TGTGCCAGCACCCTACCCCCAGTCTATGGCTACACCTTC
TRBV11-2,many,TRBJ2-1,TRBD2,CASSPREDSDEQFF,TGTGCCAGCAGCCCACGGGAGGATAGCGATGAGCAGTTCTTC
TRBV27,once,TRBJ1-2,NA,CASSYNTDYYGYTF,TGTGCCAGCAGTTATAATACAGACTACTATGGCTACACCTTC